Listed here are 16 T cell receptor beta chains from one sample, sequenced in a study of cytomegalovirus exposure and HLA in healthy donors (dated by TCRdb to the late 2010s). The library was made by the immunoSEQ multiplex PCR assay. The multiplex PCR relied on a mix of 60 forward primers for TCR Vbeta segments and 13 reverse primers for TCR Jbeta segments. Held by TCRdb, this immuneACCESS table contains in-frame sequences only and omits some clones. Under half of the omission traces to an unresolved V gene where checked; the cause of the rest is unknown. Recorded for this sample are 100,000 to 150,000 clones; roughly 82% of them occurred a single time. Clones ranked in the top ten supply approximately 2.4% of the sample. The sequenced sample consisted of PBMCs. The receptors originated from a man between 50 and 59 years old in good health and CMV-seronegative.

The chain combines TRBV9 with TRBJ2-1; D is possibly TRBD2 (5 bases). The V end was cut by 0 bases, the J end by 7 bases, with 14 bases between. In germline, CDR1 is SGDLS, CDR2 YYNGEE. This CDR3 has 15 residues. The CDR3 here is CASSVGGGGQNEQFF. The CDR3 bases are TGTGCCAGCAGCGTAGGAGGAGGCGGTCAAAATGAGCAGTTCTTC.

The V call is TRBV2, the J call TRBJ1-2; 7 bases are a match to TRBD1. CDR3 size: 17 residues. Germline assignment: CDR1 SNHLY and CDR2 FYNNEI. Trimming cost V 4 bases and J 2 bases; bases outside gene matches: 13. In DNA, the CDR3 is TGTGCCAGCAGTGTGTCCCCATCCGGGACAGACAACTATGGCTACACCTTC. This gives the protein CASSVSPSGTDNYGYTF.

The chain is built from TRBV4-3 and TRBJ2-3, with 12 bases fitting TRBD2. Germline V lookup: CDR1 LGHNA, CDR2 YSLEER. The J segment lost 4 bases and the V segment lost 0 bases, leaving 2 bases of the junction unmatched. This CDR3 has 16 amino acids. The CDR3 loop is CASSQETSGGADTQYF. In DNA form, the CDR3 reads TGCGCCAGCAGCCAAGAGACTAGCGGGGGCGCAGATACGCAGTATTTT.

This clone was found once. The CDR3 spells CASSETLDTQYF. CDR3 bases: TGTGCCAGCAGTGAGACTTTAGATACGCAGTATTTT. The rearrangement joins TRBV9 to TRBJ2-3; D not certain. V lost 5 bases to trimming and J lost 5 bases, with 9 bases between them. The CDR3 is 12 amino acids. Germline-derived CDR1 and CDR2 are SGDLS and YYNGEE. Using reference TRBV9 and TRBJ2-3 for the parts outside the CDR3, the full variable domain is DSGVTQTPKHLITATGQRVTLRCSPRSGDLSVYWYQQSLDQGLQFLIQYYNGEERAKGNILERFSAQQFPDLHSELNLSSLELGDSALYFCASSETLDTQYFGPGTRLTVL.

The chain combines TRBV5-4 with TRBJ2-3; 7 bases match TRBD2. V trimming: 0 bases; J trimming: 2 bases; junction bases outside the gene matches: 6. The CDR3 loop spans 16 amino acids. CDR1 is SGHNT and CDR2 is YYREEE in the germline V gene (reference sequence). This CDR3 reads CASSLVGGGPTDTQYF. The CDR3 nucleotides read TGTGCCAGCAGCTTGGTGGGGGGGGGACCCACAGATACGCAGTATTTT.

The gene calls are TRBV5-4 and TRBJ1-2; a possible D gene is TRBD1 (6 bases). The V end was cut by 7 bases, the J end by 4 bases, with 26 bases between. Per the germline V gene, CDR1 is SGHNT and CDR2 is YYREEE (reference sequence). The CDR3 consists of 17 residues. The CDR3 DNA follows: TGTGCCAGCTCCTACCCTAAGGGGGAAGGTCGGGGCTATGGCTACACCTTC. Protein: CASSYPKGEGRGYGYTF.

This clone was picked up one time. V usage is TRBV15 and J usage is TRBJ1-1, with 9 nucleotides matching TRBD1. The CDR3 sequence is 15 residues long. Germline V gene data show CDR1 as LNHNV and CDR2 as YYDKDF (reference sequence). The ends lost 0 bases at V and 6 bases at J; junction bases unmatched: 5. CDR3 DNA sequence: TGTGCCACCAGCAGAGACCCCGGGACAGGGTCTGAAGCTTTCTTT. Protein sequence: CATSRDPGTGSEAFF.

The table lists this clone with a few counts. The gene calls are TRBV30 and TRBJ2-4; the D gene is possibly TRBD2 (6 bases). CDR1 is GTSNPN, CDR2 SVGIG, per germline (reference sequence). CDR3 size: 14 residues. V was pared by 1 base and J by 1 base, with 8 bases between. CDR3 region: CAWSGEDAKNIQYF. As DNA, the CDR3 is TGTGCCTGGAGTGGGGAGGACGCCAAAAACATTCAGTACTTC.

The rearrangement uses TRBV5-1 and TRBJ1-2, with 11 bases that match TRBD1. J gave up 7 bases and V 4 bases, and 6 bases lay outside the gene matches. Germline V gives CDR1 SGHRS, CDR2 YFSETQ. The CDR3 loop spans 14 amino acids. CDR3 sequence (DNA): TGCGCCAGCAGCCGTCCCGGGACAGGGGGTGGCTACACCTTC. It is translated as CASSRPGTGGGYTF.

The chain carries TRBV6-1 and TRBJ2-4, with D possibly being TRBD1 (5 bases). Germline CDR1 reads MNHNS; CDR2 reads SASEGT. The germline V and J ends were trimmed by 6 bases and 2 bases, with 11 bases remaining between them. The length of the CDR3 is 14 residues. The CDR3 sequence is CASRGPNSKNIQYF. The CDR3 coding sequence is TGTGCCAGCAGGGGGCCAAATTCCAAAAACATTCAGTACTTC.

The chain has TRBV5-1 and TRBJ1-4; D gene ambiguous. Germline CDR1 reads SGHRS; CDR2 reads YFSETQ. This CDR3 spans 13 amino acids. Between the trimmed V and J ends, which lost 5 bases and 3 bases, there was a span of 8 bases. CDR3 sequence (DNA): TGCGCCAGCAGAGAAGGAGCTAATGAAAAACTGTTTTTT. This encodes CASREGANEKLFF. The whole variable domain, filled in from reference TRBV5-1 and TRBJ1-4, reads KAGVTQTPRYLIKTRGQQVTLSCSPISGHRSVSWYQQTPGQGLQFLFEYFSETQRNKGNFPGRFSGRQFSNSRSEMNVSTLELGDSALYLCASREGANEKLFFGSGTQLSVL.

This chain connects TRBV7-2 to TRBJ1-1; tentative D call: TRBD1 (5 bases). V was clipped by 1 base and J by 0 bases, with 18 bases between them. The CDR3 is made up of 18 amino acids. Germline V gene data show CDR1 as SGHTA and CDR2 as FQGNSA. In DNA, the CDR3 is TGTGCCAGCAGCTTAGAGCTGTGGGGGGATCCAATGAACACTGAAGCTTTCTTT. It codes for CASSLELWGDPMNTEAFF.

This CDR3 reads CAISEISGGSYEQYF. CDR3 bases: TGTGCCATCAGTGAAATTAGCGGGGGCTCCTACGAGCAGTACTTC. The chain couples TRBV10-3 to TRBJ2-5; TRBD2 matches 9 bases. The J call could be wrong; TRBJ2-7 is a better fit for the DNA end. The CDR3 has 15 residues. Germline CDR1 ENHRY, CDR2 SYGVKD.

The chain is built from TRBV5-1 and TRBJ2-2, with 7 bases aligning to TRBD1. Germline values: CDR1 SGHRS, CDR2 YFSETQ. V shed 3 bases and J 3 bases; nucleotides not matched to a gene: 8. The CDR3 is 16 residues long. CDR3 protein: CASSSQGGADTGELFF. For the CDR3, the DNA is TGCGCCAGCAGCTCCCAAGGGGGCGCCGACACCGGGGAGCTGTTTTTT.

V usage is TRBV13 and J usage is TRBJ2-7; D not certain. V lost 5 bases and J lost 2, with 16 bases in between. The V gene's germline CDR1 is PRHDT and CDR2 FYEKMQ (reference sequence). The CDR3 covers 15 residues. The CDR3 protein is CASSPRTDITYEQYF. The CDR3 coding sequence is TGTGCCAGCAGCCCCCGCACAGACATCACCTACGAGCAGTACTTC.

This rearrangement joins TRBV9 to TRBJ2-7, with D perhaps matching TRBD2 (6 bases). Germline values: CDR1 SGDLS, CDR2 YYNGEE. The CDR3 has 14 residues. Trimming stripped 0 bases from V and 0 bases from J, with 7 bases between. CDR3 sequence (DNA): TGTGCCAGCAGCGTAGGGGGGGACTCCTACGAGCAGTACTTC. Protein sequence: CASSVGGDSYEQYF.